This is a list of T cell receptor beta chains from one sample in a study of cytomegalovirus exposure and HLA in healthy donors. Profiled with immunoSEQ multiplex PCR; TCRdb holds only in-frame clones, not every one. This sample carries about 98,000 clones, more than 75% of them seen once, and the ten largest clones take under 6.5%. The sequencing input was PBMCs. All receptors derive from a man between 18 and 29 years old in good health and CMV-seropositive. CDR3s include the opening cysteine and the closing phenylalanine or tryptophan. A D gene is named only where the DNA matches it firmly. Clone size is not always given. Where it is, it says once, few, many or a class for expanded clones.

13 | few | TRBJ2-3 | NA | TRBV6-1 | TGTGCCAGCAGTGAACTACGCCACGATACGCAGTATTTT | CASSELRHDTQYF
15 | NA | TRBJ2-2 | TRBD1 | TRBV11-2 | TGTGCCAGCAGCTTAACAGGGGGCGAAGCCGGGGAGCTGTTTTTT | CASSLTGGEAGELFF
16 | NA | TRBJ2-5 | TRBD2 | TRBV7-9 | TGTGCCAGCAGCGATACAGAGCGGGAGTGGGGGGTGGCCCAGTACTTC | CASSDTEREWGVAQYF
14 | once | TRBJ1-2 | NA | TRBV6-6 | TGTGCCAGCAGCCCTGATAGGGGTCGGTATGGCTACACCTTC | CASSPDRGRYGYTF
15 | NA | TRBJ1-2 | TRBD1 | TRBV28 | TGTGCCAGCAGTGGGGGGGGACAGGGGTTCTATGGCTACACCTTC | CASSGGGQGFYGYTF
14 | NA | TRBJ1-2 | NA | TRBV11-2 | TGTGCCAGCAGCTTACCTGGACAGTACTATGGCTACACCTTC | CASSLPGQYYGYTF
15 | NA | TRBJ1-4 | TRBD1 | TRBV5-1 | TGCGCCAGCAGAGGGGGCAGCACAGCTTCTGAAAAACTGTTTTTT | CASRGGSTASEKLFF
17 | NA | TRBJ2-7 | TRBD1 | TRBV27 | TGTGCCAGCATCATGGACAGGGAGCGTACCGTGTCCTACGAGCAGTACTTC | CASIMDRERTVSYEQYF
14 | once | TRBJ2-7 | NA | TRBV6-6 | TGTGCCAGCAGTTACCAGGGGATCTCCTACGAGCAGTACTTC | CASSYQGISYEQYF
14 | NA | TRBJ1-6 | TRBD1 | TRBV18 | TGTGCCAGCTCACAGGACAGGGGTAATTCACCCCTCCACTTT | CASSQDRGNSPLHF
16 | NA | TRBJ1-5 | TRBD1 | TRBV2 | TGTGCCAGCAATCCGATGGGACAGGGCTTCGGTCAGCCCCAGCATTTT | CASNPMGQGFGQPQHF
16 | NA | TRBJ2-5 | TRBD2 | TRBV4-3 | TGCGCCAGCAGCCAAGATCTAGCGGGGAACCAAGAGACCCAGTACTTC | CASSQDLAGNQETQYF
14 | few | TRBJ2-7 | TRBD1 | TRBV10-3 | TGTGCCATCAGTGAGCCCAGGGGGCTCGACGAGCAGTACTTC | CAISEPRGLDEQYF
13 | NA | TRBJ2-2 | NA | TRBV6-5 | TGTGCCAGCAGTTACGCGGACACCGGGGAGCTGTTTTTT | CASSYADTGELFF
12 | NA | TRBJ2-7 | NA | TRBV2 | TGTGCCAGCGGTGCGGAGCCCTACGAGCAGTACTTC | CASGAEPYEQYF
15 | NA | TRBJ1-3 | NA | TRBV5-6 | TGTGCCAGCAGCTTGTACAGGGTTGGTGGAAACACCATATATTTT | CASSLYRVGGNTIYF
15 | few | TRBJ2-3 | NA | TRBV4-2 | TGTGCCAGCAGCCAAGGACTAGAGGGGGCGGATACGCAGTATTTT | CASSQGLEGADTQYF
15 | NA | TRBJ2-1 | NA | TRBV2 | TGTGCCAGCAGTGAGTTGGAGGGCTACTACAATGAGCAGTTCTTC | CASSELEGYYNEQFF
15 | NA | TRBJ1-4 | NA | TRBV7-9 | TGTGCCAGCAGCTTAGCTCCAGGCGTCAATGAAAAACTGTTTTTT | CASSLAPGVNEKLFF
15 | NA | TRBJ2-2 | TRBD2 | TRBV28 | TGTGCCAGCAGTTCCCTGAAGCGGGAGACCGGGGAGCTGTTTTTT | CASSSLKRETGELFF
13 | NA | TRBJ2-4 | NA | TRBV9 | TGTGCCAGCAGCCCGGGGGTGGAAAACATTCAGTACTTC | CASSPGVENIQYF
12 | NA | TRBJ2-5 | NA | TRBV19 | TGTGCCAGTAGTATAGGCCAGGAGACCCAGTACTTC | CASSIGQETQYF
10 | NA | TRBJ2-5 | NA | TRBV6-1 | TGTGCCAGCAAATCGGAGACCCAGTACTTC | CASKSETQYF
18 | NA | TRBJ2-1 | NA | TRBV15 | TGTGCCACCAGCAGAGTTGGACTCACGAGACAATACTACAATGAGCAGTTCTTC | CATSRVGLTRQYYNEQFF
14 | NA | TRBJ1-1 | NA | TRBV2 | TGTGCCAGCAGTGAAGTACAGGGTTTCACTGAAGCTTTCTTT | CASSEVQGFTEAFF
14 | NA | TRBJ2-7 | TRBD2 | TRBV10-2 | TGCGTCGTTAAAGCGGGACGGAGCTCCTACGAGCAGTACTTC | CVVKAGRSSYEQYF
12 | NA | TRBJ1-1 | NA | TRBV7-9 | TGTGCCAGCACCGAAGGGGGGGGGCGAGCTTTCTTT | CASTEGGGRAFF
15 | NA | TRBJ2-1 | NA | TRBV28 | TGTGCCAGCAGTTCACCAGGGTATTCCTACAATGAGCAGTTCTTC | CASSSPGYSYNEQFF
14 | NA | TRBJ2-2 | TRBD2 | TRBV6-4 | TGTGCCAGCAAAGCGGGGGCCGACACCGGGGAGCTGTTTTTT | CASKAGADTGELFF
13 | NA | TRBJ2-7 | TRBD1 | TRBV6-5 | TGTGCCAGCAGGGGACAGGGGGCCTACGAGCAGTACTTC | CASRGQGAYEQYF
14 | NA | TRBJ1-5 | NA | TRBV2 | TGTGCCAGCAGTTTGACAAATAGCAATCAGCCCCAGCATTTT | CASSLTNSNQPQHF
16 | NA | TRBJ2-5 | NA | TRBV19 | TGTGCCAGTAGTAGCGGCACGGGGGTGGGACAAGAGACCCAGTACTTC | CASSSGTGVGQETQYF
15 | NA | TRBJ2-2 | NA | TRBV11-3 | TGTGCCAGCAGCTTAGGGCAGGGCCACACCGGGGAGCTGTTTTTT | CASSLGQGHTGELFF
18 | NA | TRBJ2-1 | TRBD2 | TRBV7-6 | TGTGCCAGCAGCTTAGGAGGGTTACTAGCGGGAGTACTCAATGAGCAGTTCTTC | CASSLGGLLAGVLNEQFF
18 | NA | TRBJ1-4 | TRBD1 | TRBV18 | TGTGCCAGCTCACCACCCAAGGGGACAGGTGGAACTAATGAAAAACTGTTTTTT | CASSPPKGTGGTNEKLFF